What follows are 16 T cell receptor beta chains derived from one specimen sequenced in a study of neurological immune-mediated disorders. TCRdb ran MiXCR on the 5' RACE reads and lists one entry per CDR3 protein. Among about 65,000 distinct CDR3 sequences listed, more than 3.5% were seen once. The specimen was PBMCs. These receptors were obtained from a man in his forties or fifties with multiple sclerosis.

Ten or more counts support this clonotype. V and J are TRBV5-1 and TRBJ2-5; D ambiguous. V was shortened by 5 bases and J by 1 base, with 15 bases between the two germline ends. The CDR3 is made up of 15 amino acids. The germline gives CDR1 SGHRS, CDR2 YFSETQ. CDR3 sequence reads: CASSVVGIPQETQYF. The DNA of the CDR3 is TGCGCCAGCAGTGTGGTTGGGATACCCCAAGAGACCCAGTACTTC.

The chain has TRBV5-1 and TRBJ2-3, with D possibly called TRBD1 or TRBD2 (5 bases each). CDR1 and CDR2 (germline): SGHRS, YFSETQ. This CDR3 comprises 15 residues. V shed 4 bases and J shed 2 bases, with 14 bases lying between them. The CDR3 loop is CASSRGPTSTDTQYF. For the CDR3, the DNA is TGCGCCAGCAGCCGGGGACCTACTTCCACAGATACGCAGTATTTT.

This clonotype came up many times. This chain connects TRBV7-2 to TRBJ2-2; perhaps TRBD1 as D (5 bases). Germline CDR1 and CDR2: SGHTA and FQGNSA. V lost 2 bases and J 4 bases, leaving 11 bases between the germline ends. CDR3 length: 15 residues. For the CDR3, the DNA is TGTGCCAGCAGCTTATTTCAGGGCGGCACCGGGGAGCTGTTTTTT. It yields the protein CASSLFQGGTGELFF.

The table lists this clonotype with many counts. The V and J genes are TRBV5-1 and TRBJ2-3, with 11 bases matching TRBD2. The germline CDR1 and CDR2 sequences are SGHRS and YFSETQ. The CDR3 has 14 residues. After removal of 5 bases from V and 1 base from J, the junction contained 0 bases not matched to a gene. CDR3 sequence reads: CASRGLAGTDTQYF. The CDR3 DNA sequence: TGCGCCAGCAGGGGACTAGCGGGCACAGATACGCAGTATTTT.

At least ten counts were recorded for this clonotype. The junction and the germline gene differ at one end; a read error may be behind it. V and J are TRBV2 and TRBJ1-5; 9 bases fit TRBD1. Germline-derived CDR1 and CDR2 are SNHLY and FYNNEI. The CDR3 totals 13 residues. DNA for the CDR3: TGTGCCAGCACCGGGACAGGGTTTCAGCCCCAGAATTTT. Translating it yields CASTGTGFQPQNF.

Many counts were recorded for this clonotype. This sequence joins TRBV7-2 and TRBJ1-2, with TRBD1 matching 7 bases. The V and J ends lost 2 bases and 1 base, in that order; junction bases with no gene match: 4. This CDR3 spans 15 amino acids. The germline CDR1 and CDR2 sequences are SGHTA and FQGNSA. CDR3 region: CASSLRQGGNYGYTF. The DNA for the CDR3 is TGTGCCAGCAGCTTACGGCAGGGGGGTAACTATGGCTACACCTTC.

This clonotype was seen at least ten times. V usage is TRBV6-5 and J usage is TRBJ1-6; D not certain. CDR1 MNHEY and CDR2 SVGAGI come from the germline V gene. V dropped 6 bases and J dropped 7 bases, with 16 bases sitting between them. This CDR3 is built from 15 residues. The CDR3 DNA reads as TGTGCCAGCAGACCAACCTGGACGGCAAATTCACCCCTCCACTTT. Translating gives CASRPTWTANSPLHF.

This clonotype was seen repeatedly, ten times or more. V is TRBV5-1 and J is TRBJ2-3; no reliable D call. The germline V gene has CDR1 SGHRS and CDR2 YFSETQ. Trimming removed 1 base at V and 5 bases at J, with 2 bases between. This CDR3 contains 11 residues. The CDR3 bases are TGCGCCAGCAGCTTGAGAGATACGCAGTATTTT. It is translated as CASSLRDTQYF.

This clonotype occurred many times. The chain links TRBV12-3 or TRBV12-4 to TRBJ1-1; the D gene is possibly TRBD1 (5 bases). CDR3 length equals 16 residues. V was clipped by 7 bases and J by 3 bases, with 21 bases between them. The CDR3 DNA reads as TGTGCCAGCACCTCAATCCCAGGGTTTGGCGACACTGAAGCTTTCTTT. Translated: CASTSIPGFGDTEAFF.

The table lists this clonotype with many counts. The chain combines TRBV21-1 with TRBJ2-3; no check of the table's D call, TRBD1, against the DNA was made. TRBV21-1 counts as a pseudogene. The CDR3 has 14 amino acids. CDR3 residues: CASSRRLGTDTQYF. The CDR3 bases are TGTGCCAGCAGCCGGCGCCTAGGGACAGATACGCAGTATTTT.

This clonotype was recorded many times. This chain connects TRBV20-1 to TRBJ2-7; D not resolved. From germline, CDR1 is DFQATT and CDR2 SNEGSKA (reference sequence). The CDR3 totals 12 residues. Trimming took 1 base from V and 2 from J, leaving 6 bases between them. This chain's CDR3 is CSARAGPYEQYF. Here the CDR3 DNA reads TGCAGTGCTAGAGCAGGACCCTACGAGCAGTACTTC.

This clonotype was counted many times. The chain uses TRBV11-2 and TRBJ1-1, with TRBD1 matching 11 bases. The CDR3 loop spans 20 amino acids. Trimming removed 4 bases from V and 3 bases from J; junction bases left unmatched: 19. Germline V lookup: CDR1 SGHAT, CDR2 FQNNGV. CDR3 loop: CASSSGQGAHAPRLHTEAFF. CDR3 bases: TGTGCCAGCAGCTCCGGACAGGGGGCGCATGCCCCGAGACTACACACTGAAGCTTTCTTT.

The chain uses TRBV7-6 and TRBJ1-5; D gene ambiguous. This CDR3 has 12 residues. Trimming pared 4 bases from V and 9 bases from J, leaving 10 bases between. Germline CDR1 reads SGHVS; CDR2 reads FNYEAQ. The CDR3 DNA reads TGTGCCAGCAGCTCAGGCGGAGGGCCCCAGCATTTT. Amino acids: CASSSGGGPQHF.

This clonotype has a count of ten or more. The chain couples TRBV5-1 to TRBJ2-2; D is uncertain. Trimming left V 2 bases short and J 6 bases short, with 2 bases between. The germline V gene encodes CDR1 SGHRS and CDR2 YFSETQ. The CDR3 length is 11 residues. The CDR3 coding sequence is TGCGCCAGCAGCTTTTCCGGGGAGCTGTTTTTT. It specifies CASSFSGELFF.

The chain has TRBV6-5 and TRBJ1-6; no definite D call. V was pared by 7 bases and J by 5 bases, with 12 bases between. The CDR3 consists of 14 residues. CDR1 MNHEY and CDR2 SVGAGI come from the germline V gene. In DNA form, the CDR3 reads TGTGCCAGCAAAGGCAGGTCGGATAATTCACCCCTCCACTTT. As protein: CASKGRSDNSPLHF.

In this sample, this clonotype turned up many times. This sequence joins TRBV20-1 and TRBJ1-1, with D tentatively TRBD1 (6 bases). The CDR3 length is 16 residues. V lost 2 bases, J lost 0 bases, and 16 bases lay in between. CDR1 and CDR2 (germline): DFQATT, SNEGSKA (reference sequence). CDR3 DNA: TGCAGTGCTAGACCCCAGGCCGCAGGGGTGAACACTGAAGCTTTCTTT. Translated, it gives CSARPQAAGVNTEAFF.